A single sample gave rise to the 19 T cell receptor beta chains below, sequenced in a study of response to subunit inactivated influenza vaccine. One entry per CDR3 protein, called by TCRdb with MiXCR from the RT-PCR reads. The table shows hundreds of thousands of distinct CDR3 sequences, with 16% occurring only once. The material sequenced was CD4+ T cells sorted from PBMCs, taken less than 30 months after vaccination. Every receptor here comes from a man aged 45 to 70 who received an inactivated influenza vaccine.

This clonotype was recorded at least ten times. The chain recombines TRBV7-2 with TRBJ2-5; 11 positions match TRBD2. The CDR3 consists of 16 residues. V shed 5 bases, J shed 5 bases, and the junction held 10 bases outside the gene matches. Germline V gene data show CDR1 as SGHTA and CDR2 as FQGNSA. The CDR3 reads CASSRTSGSGRETQYF. The CDR3 coding sequence is TGTGCCAGCAGCCGAACTAGCGGGAGTGGGAGGGAGACCCAGTACTTC. The complete variable domain, with remaining parts taken from reference TRBV7-2 and TRBJ2-5, reads GAGVSQSPSNKVTEKGKDVELRCDPISGHTALYWYRQSLGQGLEFLIYFQGNSAPDKSGLPSDRFSAERTGGSVSTLTIQRTQQEDSAVYLCASSRTSGSGRETQYFGPGTRLLVL.

V is TRBV6-2 or TRBV6-3 and J is TRBJ2-4, with TRBD2 matching over 11 bases. The CDR3 is made up of 15 amino acids. The V segment lost 8 bases and the J segment 4 bases; nucleotides outside the gene matches: 7. Germline-derived CDR1 and CDR2 are MNHEY and SVGEGT. The CDR3 nucleotides read TGTGCCAGCGCGCTAGCGGGAGGTGTGAAAAACATTCAGTACTTC. This sequence encodes CASALAGGVKNIQYF.

The genes are TRBV4-3 and TRBJ1-2; 8 bases agree with TRBD1. The CDR3 extends over 15 amino acids. V dropped 0 bases and J dropped 4; count of bases not matched to a gene: 4. Germline V lookup: CDR1 LGHNA, CDR2 YSLEER. For the CDR3, the DNA is TGCGCCAGCAGCCAAGATCGAGGGACAGGCTATGGCTACACCTTC. Protein product: CASSQDRGTGYGYTF.

In DNA, the CDR3 is TGTGCCAGCACTGAAGTGGGGGGGGGAATCTACGAGCAGTACTTC. This codes for CASTEVGGGIYEQYF. The V and J genes are TRBV12-3 or TRBV12-4 and TRBJ2-7, with 7 bases that match TRBD2. V lost 7 bases, J lost 3 bases, and 12 bases stayed unmatched. The CDR3 length is 15 residues.

This clonotype was detected a few times. This chain joins TRBV11-2 and TRBJ2-5; D is possibly TRBD1 (5 bases). The germline gives CDR1 SGHAT, CDR2 FQNNGV. V lost 1 base to trimming and J lost 1 base, with 10 bases between them. The CDR3 extends over 15 amino acids. The CDR3 DNA sequence: TGTGCCAGCAGCTTAGGTCTTAGGGGCCAAGAGACCCAGTACTTC. Encoded protein: CASSLGLRGQETQYF.

This clonotype was counted once. J is TRBJ2-7 and V is TRBV12-3 or TRBV12-4; D gene uncertain. V was trimmed by 1 base and J by 2 bases, leaving 9 bases between them. The CDR3 spans 14 residues. CDR3 loop: CASSLEYSTYEQYF. In nucleotides, the CDR3 is TGTGCCAGCAGTTTAGAGTACAGTACCTACGAGCAGTACTTC.

The chain joins TRBV3-1 to TRBJ2-3, with a weak D call TRBD2 (5 bases). Germline V gives CDR1 LGHDT, CDR2 YNNKEL (reference sequence). The CDR3 is 13 amino acids. V was trimmed by 4 bases and J by 4 bases, leaving 9 bases between them. The CDR3 DNA is TGTGCCAGCAGCCCGCGGGTAGCAGATACGCAGTATTTT. It encodes CASSPRVADTQYF.

The chain links TRBV20-1 to TRBJ1-2; TRBD1 matches at 9 bases. V lost 5 bases, J lost 7 bases, and 11 bases stayed unmatched. The CDR3 runs to 14 residues. From germline, CDR1 is DFQATT and CDR2 SNEGSKA (reference sequence). The CDR3 loop reads CSAPSTGQGSGYTF. CDR3 coding DNA: TGCAGTGCTCCCTCGACAGGACAGGGGTCTGGCTACACCTTC.

This clonotype occurred many times. DNA of the CDR3: TGTGCCAGCAGCCCTCGCCTAGCGGGAGCCTACAATGAGCAGTTCTTC. Amino acids: CASSPRLAGAYNEQFF. This chain joins TRBV7-9 and TRBJ2-1; 10 bases align to TRBD2. The J segment lost 2 bases and the V segment lost 5 bases, leaving 6 bases of the junction unmatched. The germline V gene has CDR1 SEHNR and CDR2 FQNEAQ (reference sequence). The length of the CDR3 is 16 residues.

This clonotype was detected a few times. The genes are TRBV5-8 and TRBJ2-3, with D perhaps TRBD2 (6 bases). The CDR3 runs to 17 residues. Trimming cost V 4 bases and J 4 bases, with 22 bases left between them. CDR1 and CDR2 (germline): SGHTS, YDEGEE. CDR3 loop: CASSTLRLAMESDTQYF. Written as DNA, the CDR3 is TGTGCCAGCAGCACGCTGCGTCTAGCGATGGAATCAGATACGCAGTATTTT.

This clonotype was recorded a few times. This chain uses TRBV11-1 with TRBJ2-1; D is tentatively TRBD1 or TRBD2 (5 bases each). V dropped 5 bases and J dropped 12 bases, with 11 bases sitting between them. From germline, CDR1 is SGHAT and CDR2 FQDESV (reference sequence). This CDR3 spans 11 amino acids. The CDR3 loop is CASSPGPSQFF. CDR3 in DNA: TGTGCCAGCAGCCCGGGACCGTCGCAGTTCTTC.

The chain has TRBV15 and TRBJ1-6; 8 bases are shared with TRBD1. Germline CDR1 LNHNV, CDR2 YYDKDF (reference sequence). The CDR3 has 15 residues. J lost 7 bases, V lost 3 bases, and 5 bases had no gene match. The CDR3 protein is CATSRARQGNSPLHF. As DNA, the CDR3 is TGTGCCACCAGCAGGGCCAGACAGGGGAATTCACCCCTCCACTTT.

The rearrangement joins TRBV29-1 to TRBJ2-7, with 7 bases lining up with TRBD1. The CDR3 has 15 residues. V dropped 1 base and J dropped 1; count of bases not matched to a gene: 7. Germline V lookup: CDR1 SQVTM, CDR2 ANQGSEA. This CDR3 reads CSVEGTGVRSYEQYF. The CDR3 DNA follows: TGCAGCGTTGAAGGAACAGGGGTTCGGTCCTACGAGCAGTACTTC.

This chain uses TRBV28 with TRBJ1-4; 9 nucleotides line up with TRBD1. The trim removed 5 bases at V and 10 bases at J, leaving 8 bases unmatched. Germline CDR1 reads MDHEN; CDR2 reads SYDVKM. CDR3 length: 14 amino acids. The CDR3 here is CASSLGQGLVKLFF. The CDR3 DNA follows: TGTGCCAGCAGTCTAGGACAGGGGTTGGTAAAACTGTTTTTT.

This clonotype was found many times. The rearrangement joins TRBV7-2 to TRBJ2-4; no definite D call. CDR1 and CDR2 from the germline V gene are SGHTA and FQGNSA. The CDR3 length is 12 residues. The V end was cut by 4 bases, the J end by 5 bases, with 6 bases between. In DNA form, the CDR3 reads TGTGCCAGCAGCTGGTCGGAAAACATTCAGTACTTC. This codes for CASSWSENIQYF.

J is TRBJ2-1 and V is TRBV4-2; a possible D gene is TRBD2 (6 bases). This CDR3 is 14 amino acids long. V shed 1 base and J shed 12 bases, with 16 bases lying between them. In germline, CDR1 is LGHNA, CDR2 YNFKEQ. The CDR3 DNA follows: TGTGCCAGCAGCCAAGGAGGTTCGGGGGTTGGGCAGTTCTTC. It is translated as CASSQGGSGVGQFF.

The V and J genes are TRBV9 and TRBJ2-3; a weak D match, TRBD2 (6 bases). CDR1 and CDR2 (germline): SGDLS, YYNGEE. This CDR3 is built from 16 residues. Trimming took 3 bases from V and 6 from J, leaving 20 bases between them. CDR3 DNA: TGTGCCAGCAGCGCCGTCGTTGGGGACTCGAGGGATACGCAGTATTTT. It is translated as CASSAVVGDSRDTQYF.

This clonotype has a handful of counts. The chain links TRBV9 to TRBJ1-4; D gene ambiguous. CDR3 length equals 16 residues. CDR1 and CDR2 (germline): SGDLS, YYNGEE. V dropped 0 bases and J dropped 4 bases, with 13 bases sitting between them. The CDR3 protein is CASSVVGNPDNEKLFF. CDR3 bases: TGTGCCAGCAGCGTAGTGGGAAACCCGGATAATGAAAAACTGTTTTTT.

In its sample, this clonotype was seen many times. This chain joins TRBV10-3 and TRBJ1-2; D gene uncertain. V was clipped by 0 bases and J by 8 bases, with 10 bases between them. Germline V gene sequence: CDR1 ENHRY, CDR2 SYGVKD. The CDR3 is 13 residues long. Written as DNA, the CDR3 is TGTGCCATCAGTGAGTCGCCGGATTTGGGCTACACCTTC. This gives the protein CAISESPDLGYTF.